Sequencing of this TCR beta chain was carried out in a study of T cells expressing NK-cell markers. One entry per CDR3 protein, without DNA, is what TCRdb gives after re-calling the 5' RACE reads. The table for this sample gives around 140,000 distinct CDR3 sequences. The CDR3 loop spans 13 amino acids. Germline CDR1 and CDR2: KGHDR and SFDVKD. The chain carries TRBV24-1 and TRBJ1-1. The specimen sequenced was blood T cells: a sorted CD56 or NKG2C T cell subset, CD4+ or CD8+ T cells, or bulk PBMC T cells (not recorded which). The clonotype comes from a man aged 18 to 30 in good health. The CDR3 loop reads CATNAQSGTEAFF.